Below, 2 T cell receptor beta chains from the same sample are listed, as sequenced in a study of T cells after yellow fever vaccination (dated by TCRdb to between 2018 and 2021). Library prep was done by 5' RACE. The sequencer listed for this sample is Illumina NovaSeq 6000. TCRdb applied fastp at Q25 and MiXCR to the public reads, then kept only in-frame beta chains. CDR3 protein duplicates are merged, each entry listing the most common genes and DNA. Counted in this sample were about 430,000 distinct CDR3 sequences; around a sixth of them appeared once. The ten largest clones add up to roughly a sixth of the sample. Taken with the paper, the label for treatment or condition translates to: live attenuated yellow fever vaccine strain. Sequencing used PBMCs, obtained before the yellow fever booster vaccination. Receptor source: a man in his late teens or twenties who received the YFV17D yellow fever vaccine.

The chain has TRBV12-3 or TRBV12-4 and TRBJ2-1; TRBD2 might be the D (5 bases). V was shortened by 2 bases and J by 8 bases, with 10 bases between the two germline ends. CDR3 length: 13 residues. CDR3 coding DNA: TGTGCCAGCAGTTTAACTAGTCGGGATGAGCAGTTCTTC. Its translation: CASSLTSRDEQFF.

The rearrangement links TRBV4-3 to TRBJ2-5; D possibly corresponds to TRBD2 (6 bases). Trimming took off 5 bases at V and 2 bases at J, with 24 bases between the two ends. Looked up from germline, CDR1 is LGHNA and CDR2 is YSLEER. The CDR3 runs 18 residues. The CDR3 region is CASSNLVVGRGTQETQYF. CDR3 nucleotides: TGCGCCAGCAGCAACCTGGTGGTGGGGCGCGGGACTCAAGAGACCCAGTACTTC.